This T cell receptor beta chain was captured by sequencing in a study of long-term antiretroviral therapy in people with HIV. Study-level information: In the earliest collections, sampling predates the 2015 immediate-ART recommendation by about a decade.

Germline lookup yields CDR1 GTSNPN and CDR2 SVGIG (reference sequence). V was pared by 7 bases and J by 5 bases, with 3 bases of the junction left unmatched. The CDR3 runs to 12 residues. Version v3.0 of the immunoSEQ assay was performed at survey level. Method: immunoSEQ multiplex PCR; TCRdb's copy keeps in-frame clones and lacks some. This table holds some 13,000 clones, about 80% found once. The sample here was unsorted PBMCs, taken 3.2 years before starting antiretroviral therapy. The rearrangement joins TRBV30 to TRBJ1-4; 8 bases map to TRBD1. The receptor was isolated from a middle-aged man with HIV. The CDR3 coding sequence is TGTGCCTCCAGGGGGCTCAATGAAAAACTGTTTTTT. This gives the protein CASRGLNEKLFF.